A single sample is the source of the 6 T cell receptor beta chains below, sequenced in a study of blood T cells in healthy people across ages. It was with a sample-barcoded 5' primer and a J-beta primer mix that a second PCR of about 6 to 11 cycles was run. TCRdb re-called the 5' RACE reads through MiXCR, storing one row per CDR3 protein. The table has about 1.5 million distinct CDR3 sequences, 35% to 45% seen once. Sequenced: blood. All receptors derive from a woman between 18 and 30 years old in good health.

Only a few counts were recorded for this clonotype. The genes are TRBV7-9 and TRBJ2-5; D gene unclear. This CDR3 contains 13 residues. The germline V gene has CDR1 SEHNR and CDR2 FQNEAQ (reference sequence). V was cut by 2 bases and J by 2 bases, with 6 bases left in between. CDR3 nucleotides: TGTGCCAGCAGCTTACACGCGCAAGAGACCCAGTACTTC. This translates into CASSLHAQETQYF.

This clonotype has a handful of counts. The chain joins TRBV27 to TRBJ1-2; weak D call: TRBD1 (6 bases). CDR3 length equals 16 residues. Germline values: CDR1 MNHEY, CDR2 SMNVEV (reference sequence). The V end lost 0 bases, the J end lost 1 base, and 12 bases lay between the germline ends. In DNA form, the CDR3 reads TGTGCCAGCAGTTTATCGGCGGGGGCCCTTAACTATGGCTACACCTTC. Translating it yields CASSLSAGALNYGYTF.

A few counts support this clonotype. V gene TRBV9 combines with J gene TRBJ2-7, with D possibly TRBD2 on 6 matching bases. This CDR3 has 15 residues. V lost 0 bases and J lost 1, with 11 bases in between. The germline CDR1 and CDR2 sequences are SGDLS and YYNGEE. The CDR3 DNA sequence: TGTGCCAGCAGCGTAGTGGGGGAGGCATCCTACGAGCAGTACTTC. Amino acid sequence: CASSVVGEASYEQYF.

The table lists this clonotype with a few counts. The rearrangement uses TRBV20-1 and TRBJ2-3; the match to TRBD2 covers 12 bases. Germline V gene sequence: CDR1 DFQATT, CDR2 SNEGSKA (reference sequence). V shed 6 bases, J shed 3 bases, and the junction held 7 bases outside the gene matches. The CDR3 loop spans 15 amino acids. This CDR3 is CSAMTSGRVTDTQYF. The DNA of the CDR3 is TGCAGTGCGATGACTAGCGGGAGAGTTACAGATACGCAGTATTTT.

This clonotype was counted at least ten times. The chain carries TRBV7-2 and TRBJ1-5; D remains unclear. Germline-derived CDR1 and CDR2 are SGHTA and FQGNSA. Between the trimmed V and J ends, which lost 6 bases and 2 bases, there was a span of 11 bases. CDR3 length: 14 residues. CDR3 sequence (DNA): TGTGCCAGCAGTTTGAGGCAGGGCAATCAGCCCCAGCATTTT. It is translated as CASSLRQGNQPQHF.

The chain joins TRBV7-4 to TRBJ2-1; D is perhaps TRBD1 or TRBD2 (6 bases each). Trimming pared 8 bases from V and 6 bases from J, leaving 14 bases between. The CDR3 extends over 13 amino acids. CDR1 and CDR2 (germline): SGHVT, SQSDAQ. Written as DNA, the CDR3 is TGTGCCAGCTGCGGAGGGGGATGCAATGAGCAGTTCTTC. Translation gives CASCGGGCNEQFF.